Below are 27 T cell receptor beta chains sequenced from a single sample in a study of spatial heterogeneity in lung cancer. Specified time point: sample taken at primary tumor resection. Material for sequencing was whole RNA from tumor, nontumor lung or frozen PBMC, left unsorted. TCRdb redid the calling of the 5' RACE reads with MiXCR, one entry per CDR3 protein. The top ten clones hold under 35% of a sample with tens of thousands of distinct CDR3 sequences, 5.2% of them seen once. The starting material was PBMCs, obtained at surgery. The receptors originated from a female donor with early-stage non-small cell lung cancer.

This clonotype showed up many times. This sequence joins TRBV7-8 and TRBJ1-5; TRBD1 is a possible D gene (6 bases). CDR3 size: 14 residues. Trimming took off 10 bases at V and 1 base at J, with 14 bases between the two ends. CDR1 is SGHVS, CDR2 FQNEAQ, per germline. The CDR3 nucleotides read TGTGCCACCGGGTCAAGGGGGAGCAATCAGCCCCAGCATTTT. Its protein product is CATGSRGSNQPQHF.

The chain links TRBV7-8 to TRBJ1-2, with 11 bases identical to TRBD1. This CDR3 region has 14 residues. V lost 5 bases, J lost 9 bases, and 8 bases stayed unmatched. Germline-derived CDR1 and CDR2 are SGHVS and FQNEAQ. The CDR3 sequence: CASSPSDRGRSYTF. The CDR3 bases are TGTGCCAGCAGCCCCTCGGACAGGGGGCGAAGCTACACCTTC.

This clonotype occurred a few times. This chain uses TRBV20-1 with TRBJ2-7, with TRBD2 matching 8 bases. This CDR3 has 14 amino acids. From germline, CDR1 is DFQATT and CDR2 SNEGSKA (reference sequence). Trimming took 6 bases from V and 2 from J; bases not matched to a gene: 9. The DNA of the CDR3 is TGCAGTGCCTGTACTAGCGGAAGCACCTACGAGCAGTACTTC. It encodes CSACTSGSTYEQYF.

This clonotype was observed at least ten times. J is TRBJ2-1 and V is TRBV7-8; D gene unclear. CDR1 SGHVS and CDR2 FQNEAQ come from the germline V gene. Trimming pared 5 bases from V and 8 bases from J, leaving 13 bases between. This CDR3 contains 13 residues. The CDR3 bases are TGTGCCAGCAGCCCGTATCTCAAGTATGAGCAGTTCTTC. Its protein product is CASSPYLKYEQFF.

This clonotype was picked up many times. The V call is TRBV5-6, the J call TRBJ1-1; tentative D call: TRBD1 (6 bases). The CDR3 has 15 residues. V lost 5 bases and J 7 bases, leaving 21 bases between the germline ends. Germline loops: CDR1 SGHDT, CDR2 YYEEEE. Written as DNA, the CDR3 is TGTGCCAGCAGACTTATGCCAGGGGAGAGAGGTGAAGCTTTCTTT. It specifies CASRLMPGERGEAFF.

In this sample, this clonotype turned up many times. The chain couples TRBV6-2 or TRBV6-3 to TRBJ2-2; D unclear. This CDR3 has 15 residues. Germline loops: CDR1 MNHEY, CDR2 SVGEGT. The V end lost 2 bases, the J end lost 1 base, and 8 bases lay between the germline ends. The CDR3 sequence: CASSYGSVNTGELFF. CDR3 bases: TGTGCCAGCAGTTACGGTTCCGTGAACACCGGGGAGCTGTTTTTT.

This clonotype has a count of ten or more. The V gene is TRBV7-3, the J gene TRBJ2-3, with D perhaps TRBD1 (6 bases). V gave up 2 bases and J gave up 4 bases, with 10 bases separating them. This CDR3 region has 14 residues. The V gene's germline CDR1 is SGHTA and CDR2 FQGTGA. CDR3 nucleotides: TGTGCCAGCAGCTTATCGGGACAAGCAGATACGCAGTATTTT. This encodes CASSLSGQADTQYF.

This clonotype was seen repeatedly, ten times or more. The V gene is TRBV4-1, the J gene TRBJ2-2, with D uncertain. Looked up from germline, CDR1 is MGHRA and CDR2 is YSYEKL. The CDR3 covers 16 residues. Deletions cut 3 bases from V and 4 bases from J, with 15 bases between. In nucleotides, the CDR3 is TGCGCCAGCAGCCACACTATCCCGTTGGCCACCGGGGAGCTGTTTTTT. The encoded protein is CASSHTIPLATGELFF.

This clonotype was seen more than once but under ten times. The chain has TRBV10-3 and TRBJ2-7; TRBD2 aligns across 11 bases. V was pared by 4 bases and J by 2 bases, with 7 bases of the junction left unmatched. Germline values: CDR1 ENHRY, CDR2 SYGVKD. This CDR3 contains 16 residues. CDR3: CAISASSSGRAYEQYF. CDR3 nucleotides: TGTGCCATCAGTGCCTCGAGTAGCGGGAGGGCCTACGAGCAGTACTTC.

This clonotype was counted many times. The chain links TRBV5-1 to TRBJ2-7; TRBD1 or TRBD2 may be the D gene (6 bases each). V was cut by 4 bases and J by 2 bases, with 13 bases left in between. The V gene's germline CDR1 is SGHRS and CDR2 YFSETQ. CDR3 length equals 14 residues. The CDR3 DNA reads TGCGCCAGCAGCATCGGGGGACATACCTACGAGCAGTACTTC. This gives the protein CASSIGGHTYEQYF.

This clonotype has only a few counts. This chain connects TRBV15 to TRBJ2-6; D gene uncertain. Germline assignment: CDR1 LNHNV and CDR2 YYDKDF (reference sequence). This CDR3 has 14 amino acids. V was trimmed by 2 bases and J by 1 base, leaving 3 bases between them. Here the CDR3 reads CATSRISGANVLTF. CDR3 sequence (DNA): TGTGCCACCAGCAGAATATCTGGGGCCAACGTCCTGACTTTC.

This clonotype has ten or more counts. The chain recombines TRBV20-1 with TRBJ1-2; 7 nucleotides match TRBD1. After removal of 1 base from V and 3 bases from J, the junction contained 5 bases not matched to a gene. The CDR3 totals 14 residues. Germline assignment: CDR1 DFQATT and CDR2 SNEGSKA (reference sequence). CDR3 loop: CSARGTGRHYGYTF. DNA for the CDR3: TGCAGTGCTAGAGGGACAGGCCGACACTATGGCTACACCTTC.

This clonotype has at least ten counts. The J gene is TRBJ1-5, the V gene TRBV7-2; the match to TRBD1 covers 7 bases. The germline CDR1 and CDR2 sequences are SGHTA and FQGNSA. With 0 bases clipped from V and 4 bases from J, the junction kept 0 bases outside the gene matches. This CDR3 region has 14 residues. CDR3 residues: CASSLARGNQPQHF. In DNA, the CDR3 is TGTGCCAGCAGCTTAGCCAGGGGGAATCAGCCCCAGCATTTT.

This clonotype was picked up many times. The gene calls are TRBV5-1 and TRBJ1-3; TRBD1 matches 8 bases. With V trimmed by 0 bases and J by 3 bases, 5 bases remained unmatched. This CDR3 spans 16 amino acids. Per the germline V gene, CDR1 is SGHRS and CDR2 is YFSETQ. The CDR3 sequence: CASSLAQGANGNTIYF. The CDR3 DNA reads TGCGCCAGCAGCTTGGCGCAGGGGGCGAATGGAAACACCATATATTTT.

This clonotype is categorized as medium-sized (0.01 to 0.1%). V is TRBV27 and J is TRBJ2-1, with D possibly being TRBD2 (6 bases). CDR3 length: 12 amino acids. V was shortened by 3 bases and J by 9 bases, with 9 bases between the two germline ends. Per the germline V gene, CDR1 is MNHEY and CDR2 is SMNVEV (reference sequence). The CDR3 DNA reads TGTGCCAGCAGTTTTCCCGGGAGTGAGCAGTTCTTC. Its translation is CASSFPGSEQFF.

This clonotype was seen more than once but under ten times. A read error may explain this, as a much larger clone is one base away. The chain is built from TRBV7-9 and TRBJ2-1; D perhaps matches TRBD1 (5 bases). CDR3 length: 14 residues. From germline, CDR1 is SEHNR and CDR2 FQNEAQ (reference sequence). This chain's CDR3 is CAGSLTETNNEQFF. In DNA form, the CDR3 reads TGTGCCGGCAGCTTGACAGAGACGAACAATGAGCAGTTCTTC.

This clonotype was counted at least ten times. The J gene is TRBJ1-1, the V gene TRBV5-1; D is unresolved. Trimming removed 4 bases at V and 9 bases at J, with 19 bases between. CDR1 and CDR2 from the germline V gene are SGHRS and YFSETQ. This CDR3 region has 14 residues. The chain's CDR3 is CASSPDRKEGKAFF. CDR3 in DNA: TGCGCCAGCAGCCCCGACCGGAAGGAGGGAAAAGCTTTCTTT.

This clonotype was seen more than once but under ten times. This rearrangement joins TRBV2 to TRBJ2-3, with D perhaps matching TRBD1 (5 bases). Trimming removed 4 bases from V and 2 bases from J, with 7 bases in between. This CDR3 has 13 residues. Germline V gene lookup returns CDR1 SNHLY and CDR2 FYNNEI. CDR3 protein: CASSAGITDTQYF. The CDR3 nucleotides are TGTGCCAGCAGTGCAGGGATCACAGATACGCAGTATTTT.

In this sample, this clonotype turned up many times. The chain couples TRBV19 to TRBJ2-1, with D maybe TRBD2 (5 bases). The V gene lost 5 bases and the J gene lost 6 bases, with 14 bases spanning the gap. The CDR3 contains 14 residues. Germline lookup yields CDR1 LNHDA and CDR2 SQIVND (reference sequence). CDR3 residues: CASSGSSGRNEQFF. CDR3 coding DNA: TGTGCCAGTAGTGGGTCCAGCGGCCGCAATGAGCAGTTCTTC.

This clonotype was seen ten or more times. The V gene is TRBV7-8, the J gene TRBJ1-1, with a possible D match to TRBD1 (6 bases). Germline lookup yields CDR1 SGHVS and CDR2 FQNEAQ. This CDR3 has 14 amino acids. V was pared by 5 bases and J by 10 bases, with 20 bases between. The CDR3 nucleotides read TGTGCCAGCAGCCTCCTGGCTACAGGGTCAGGAGCTTTCTTT. This gives the protein CASSLLATGSGAFF.

This clonotype was observed at least ten times. This sequence joins TRBV25-1 and TRBJ2-5; 7 nucleotides align to TRBD1. The CDR3 length is 16 residues. Germline V gene lookup returns CDR1 MGHDK and CDR2 SYGVNS. V dropped 3 bases and J dropped 1; count of bases not matched to a gene: 8. CDR3 nucleotide sequence: TGTGCCAGCAGTGACTATCCGCGGACAGGCCAAGAGACCCAGTACTTC. Translation: CASSDYPRTGQETQYF. Full variable domain (remainder filled in from reference TRBV25-1 and TRBJ2-5): EADIYQTPRYLVIGTGKKITLECSQTMGHDKMYWYQQDPGMELHLIHYSYGVNSTEKGDLSSESTVSRIRTEHFPLTLESARPSHTSQYLCASSDYPRTGQETQYFGPGTRLLVL.

The chain has TRBV6-6 and TRBJ2-5; TRBD2 agrees at 7 bases. The CDR3 totals 15 residues. Germline V gene sequence: CDR1 MNHNY, CDR2 SVGAGI (reference sequence). The V segment lost 0 bases and the J segment 5 bases; nucleotides outside the gene matches: 6. CDR3 protein: CASSYSSLTSETQYF. CDR3 DNA sequence: TGTGCCAGCAGTTACTCTAGTTTGACTAGCGAGACCCAGTACTTC.

This clonotype showed up many times. This chain links TRBV27 with TRBJ1-3; no clear D. Trimming removed 5 bases at V and 4 bases at J, with 9 bases between. The CDR3 consists of 13 residues. Looked up from germline, CDR1 is MNHEY and CDR2 is SMNVEV (reference sequence). The DNA of the CDR3 is TGTGCCAGCAGTCCGGTACGGGGAAACACCATATATTTT. Translating it yields CASSPVRGNTIYF.

This clonotype showed up just a few times. The chain is built from TRBV7-9 and TRBJ2-1; D is ambiguous. The V end was cut by 3 bases, the J end by 10 bases, with 7 bases between. Germline values: CDR1 SEHNR, CDR2 FQNEAQ (reference sequence). The length of the CDR3 is 11 residues. Written as DNA, the CDR3 is TGTGCCAGCAGCTTCGCTGCAGAGCAGTTCTTC. Its protein product is CASSFAAEQFF.

This clonotype was recorded many times. V and J are TRBV20-1 and TRBJ2-4, with 7 bases identical to TRBD1. Trimming at V came to 5 bases and at J to 7 bases, leaving 8 bases not matched to a gene. The CDR3 is 13 amino acids. Germline V gene data show CDR1 as DFQATT and CDR2 as SNEGSKA (reference sequence). CDR3: CSAPWTGLNIQYF. CDR3 nucleotides: TGCAGTGCTCCCTGGACAGGTTTGAACATTCAGTACTTC.

This clonotype was seen more than once but under ten times. V is TRBV28 and J is TRBJ2-1; 10 bases line up with TRBD1. In germline, CDR1 is MDHEN, CDR2 SYDVKM. V was clipped by 5 bases and J by 9 bases; unmatched bases: 7. This CDR3 spans 14 amino acids. The CDR3 nucleotides are TGTGCCAGCAGTCTCCGGACAGGGGGGACTGAGCAGTTCTTC. It specifies CASSLRTGGTEQFF.

This clonotype was recorded many times. The rearrangement links TRBV24-1 to TRBJ2-3, with a possible D match to TRBD1 (7 bases). This CDR3 has 15 amino acids. Trimming removed 2 bases at V and 4 bases at J, with 12 bases between. Germline lookup yields CDR1 KGHDR and CDR2 SFDVKD. The CDR3 nucleotides read TGTGCCACCAGTGATTCTCCAGGGGGGTCAGATACGCAGTATTTT. The encoded protein is CATSDSPGGSDTQYF.